Sequencing of this TCR beta chain was carried out in a study of OX40 agonist ivuxolimab in advanced cancers. Regarding the study as a whole: Partial responders at 0.1-3.0 mg/kg had among the lowest clonal expansion.

Blood got drawn at baseline, again on cycle 4 day 1, and then on cycle 7 day 1. Using immunoSEQ multiplex PCR, the repertoire was profiled, and TCRdb retains in-frame clones only, with some absent. The data show about 110,000 clones, approximately 90% seen once. The CDR3 runs to 13 residues. V gave up 3 bases and J gave up 1 base, with 6 bases separating them. In germline, CDR1 is SEHNR, CDR2 FQNEAQ (reference sequence). Note on this clone: Its antigen is undetermined.

The material sequenced was CD4+ or CD8+ T cells sorted from blood, taken in a trial of the OX40 agonist ivuxolimab. The source is an adult with an advanced solid tumor such as melanoma, head and neck, liver or kidney cancer. V usage is TRBV7-9 and J usage is TRBJ2-5; D ambiguous. The CDR3 region is CASSLRSQETQYF. CDR3 sequence (DNA): TGTGCCAGCAGCTTGCGGAGCCAAGAGACCCAGTACTTC.